Listed here are 20 T cell receptor beta chains from one sample, sequenced in a study of molecular identifiers for immune sequencing clone quantification. TCRdb re-analysed the PCR reads in MiXCR, keeping a single row per CDR3 protein. The sample consists of approximately 37,000 distinct CDR3 sequences, over 15% of them appearing once. Sequenced: naive CD8+ T cells from blood, with Jurkat cell RNA spiked in. Subset of the sample: FACS-sorted CD8+CD4-CCR7+CD45RA+ naive T cells. These receptors all come from a human donor in good health. Some libraries in this study had Jurkat cell RNA spiked in.

This clonotype is medium-sized within its sample. V is TRBV7-2 and J is TRBJ1-1; D remains ambiguous. The CDR3 runs 11 residues. The germline gives CDR1 SGHTA, CDR2 FQGNSA. The V and J ends lost 1 base and 4 bases respectively, with 1 base between them. The chain's CDR3 is CASSLGTEAFF. The CDR3 DNA is TGTGCCAGCAGCTTAGGCACTGAAGCTTTCTTT.

In its sample, this clonotype ranks as medium-sized. The chain joins TRBV6-1 to TRBJ1-5, with D unclear. The CDR3 length is 11 residues. Germline loops: CDR1 MNHNS, CDR2 SASEGT. V dropped 3 bases and J dropped 11 bases, with 8 bases sitting between them. The CDR3 reads CASSDNIAQHF. CDR3 sequence (DNA): TGTGCCAGCAGTGACAACATAGCCCAGCATTTT.

This clonotype occurred many times. The chain links TRBV5-5 to TRBJ2-1; TRBD1 might be the D (6 bases). This CDR3 spans 15 amino acids. CDR1 and CDR2 (germline): SGHKS, YYEKEE (reference sequence). Trimming stripped 4 bases from V and 4 bases from J, with 15 bases between. Here the CDR3 DNA reads TGTGCCAGCAGCCCGAACCGGGACACGTACAATGAGCAGTTCTTC. Its translation is CASSPNRDTYNEQFF.

Points on this clonotype: With a much larger clone just one base away, this may be a read error. The chain has TRBV5-3 and TRBJ1-1; 9 bases agree with TRBD1. TRBV5-3 is designated an ORF whose function remains uncertain. The CDR3 runs 15 residues. The CDR3 is CASSSGTTGGTEAYF. CDR3 DNA: TGTGCCAGCAGCTCAGGCACTACAGGGGGCACTGAAGCTTACTTT.

This clonotype was seen repeatedly, ten times or more. The gene calls are TRBV6-2 or TRBV6-3 and TRBJ2-3, with TRBD2 matching 13 bases. In germline, CDR1 is MNHEY, CDR2 SVGEGT. The CDR3 is 15 amino acids. The ends lost 5 bases at V and 5 bases at J; junction bases unmatched: 4. The CDR3 nucleotides are TGTGCCAGCAGTGACGGGACTAGCGGGATAGATACGCAGTATTTT. Its protein is CASSDGTSGIDTQYF.

The table lists this clonotype with many counts. V usage is TRBV4-1 and J usage is TRBJ1-1, with a tentative D call TRBD1 (6 bases). Germline assignment: CDR1 MGHRA and CDR2 YSYEKL. This CDR3 is 15 amino acids long. V lost 1 base, J lost 11 bases, and 20 bases lay in between. The CDR3 reads CASSQVSGRGDGAFF. CDR3 coding DNA: TGCGCCAGCAGCCAAGTGTCGGGCAGGGGAGATGGGGCTTTCTTT.

This clonotype has at least ten counts. V and J are TRBV27 and TRBJ1-1, with TRBD1 identical over 7 bases. Germline CDR1 and CDR2: MNHEY and SMNVEV (reference sequence). This CDR3 comprises 13 residues. J lost 7 bases, V lost 1 base, and 3 bases had no gene match. CDR3: CASSLLGDSEAFF. The CDR3 DNA sequence: TGTGCCAGCAGTTTATTGGGGGACAGTGAAGCTTTCTTT.

The V and J genes are TRBV3-1 and TRBJ1-2; D remains unclear. The germline gives CDR1 LGHDT, CDR2 YNNKEL (reference sequence). Trimming cost V 0 bases and J 3 bases, with 23 bases left between them. The CDR3 totals 19 residues. CDR3 loop: CASSQDLITRWGPDYGYTF. CDR3 bases: TGTGCCAGCAGCCAAGATTTAATTACCAGATGGGGTCCGGACTATGGCTACACCTTC. Supplemented by reference TRBV3-1 and TRBJ1-2, the full variable domain reads DTAVSQTPKYLVTQMGNDKSIKCEQNLGHDTMYWYKQDSKKFLKIMFSYNNKELIINETVPNRFSPKSPDKAHLNLHINSLELGDSAVYFCASSQDLITRWGPDYGYTFGSGTRLTVV.

At least ten counts were recorded for this clonotype. V usage is TRBV9 and J usage is TRBJ1-1; 10 bases match TRBD1. Trimming took 0 bases from V and 7 from J; bases not matched to a gene: 12. The CDR3 contains 17 residues. The germline CDR1 and CDR2 sequences are SGDLS and YYNGEE. CDR3 protein: CASSVGFGTGAENEAFF. The DNA of the CDR3 is TGTGCCAGCAGCGTAGGGTTCGGGACAGGGGCGGAGAATGAAGCTTTCTTT.

This clonotype was counted ten times or more. The chain carries TRBV6-5 and TRBJ2-3, with D possibly called TRBD1 or TRBD2 (5 bases each). The germline CDR1 and CDR2 sequences are MNHEY and SVGAGI. V lost 0 bases, J lost 2 bases, and 15 bases lay in between. The CDR3 loop spans 17 amino acids. CDR3 region: CASSYSPGWGVTDTQYF. The CDR3 DNA reads TGTGCCAGCAGTTACTCACCAGGGTGGGGAGTCACAGATACGCAGTATTTT.

In its sample, this clonotype was seen many times. This rearrangement joins TRBV12-3 or TRBV12-4 to TRBJ2-5; the match to TRBD1 covers 7 bases. This CDR3 is built from 12 residues. V shed 6 bases and J 5 bases; nucleotides not matched to a gene: 3. CDR3 region: CASSRQGETQYF. The CDR3 bases are TGTGCCAGCAGCCGACAGGGTGAGACCCAGTACTTC.

This clonotype appeared once. V and J are TRBV7-9 and TRBJ1-5, with D unresolved. Trimming stripped 1 base from V and 5 bases from J, with 6 bases between. The CDR3 runs 13 residues. The germline CDR1 and CDR2 sequences are SEHNR and FQNEAQ (reference sequence). This chain's CDR3 is CASSLGPDQPQHF. Written as DNA, the CDR3 is TGTGCCAGCAGCTTAGGCCCCGATCAGCCCCAGCATTTT.

Many counts were recorded for this clonotype. The chain uses TRBV7-9 and TRBJ2-5; 8 bases align to TRBD2. The CDR3 covers 15 residues. Germline CDR1 reads SEHNR; CDR2 reads FQNEAQ (reference sequence). Trimming cost V 0 bases and J 5 bases; bases outside gene matches: 5. CDR3 loop: CASSLAQRGRETQYF. The DNA of the CDR3 is TGTGCCAGCAGCTTAGCGCAGCGGGGGCGCGAGACCCAGTACTTC.

This clonotype was counted many times. V usage is TRBV6-2 or TRBV6-3 and J usage is TRBJ2-5; TRBD2 might be the D (6 bases). In germline, CDR1 is MNHEY, CDR2 SVGEGT. This CDR3 has 13 residues. Between the trimmed V and J ends, which lost 4 bases and 3 bases, there was a span of 9 bases. The CDR3 loop reads CASSLAAEETQYF. The CDR3 DNA reads as TGTGCCAGCAGTTTAGCGGCCGAAGAGACCCAGTACTTC.

As concerns this clonotype: A much bigger clone sits one base away, suggesting this may be a read error. The chain has TRBV30 and TRBJ2-1, with 8 bases aligning to TRBD2. The end of the DNA is better explained by TRBJ2-7, so the J call may be wrong. This CDR3 contains 19 residues. The V gene's germline CDR1 is GTSNPN and CDR2 SVGIG (reference sequence). CDR3 sequence reads: CAWSASQREYITGYNEQYF. The CDR3 DNA reads TGTGCCTGGAGCGCCTCCCAGCGGGAGTATATAACGGGCTACAATGAGCAGTACTTC.

With respect to this clonotype: A much bigger clone sits one base away, suggesting this may be a read error. The V call is TRBV29-1, the J call TRBJ1-2, with 12 bases aligning to TRBD1. The CDR3 consists of 14 residues. Germline CDR1 is SQVTM and CDR2 is ANQGSEA. The CDR3 sequence: CSVDLGQGAYGYAF. DNA of the CDR3: TGCAGCGTTGATTTGGGACAGGGGGCGTATGGCTACGCCTTC.

There are many counts of this clonotype. The chain uses TRBV19 and TRBJ2-7; D is unresolved. V lost 6 bases and J lost 0, with 15 bases in between. Germline V gene lookup returns CDR1 LNHDA and CDR2 SQIVND (reference sequence). The CDR3 is 15 amino acids. CDR3 loop: CASSPAPASSYEQYF. DNA of the CDR3: TGTGCCAGTAGCCCTGCGCCAGCGAGCTCCTACGAGCAGTACTTC.

Ten or more counts support this clonotype. V is TRBV4-1 and J is TRBJ2-3; 10 bases line up with TRBD2. Per the germline V gene, CDR1 is MGHRA and CDR2 is YSYEKL. This CDR3 comprises 16 residues. The V gene end was trimmed by 4 bases and the J gene end by 4 bases; junction bases not matched to a gene: 8. The CDR3 bases are TGCGCCAGCAGCCGCTTCCTAGCGGGAGAGGCAGATACGCAGTATTTT. Protein sequence: CASSRFLAGEADTQYF.

This clonotype occurred many times. The chain carries TRBV2 and TRBJ2-3; TRBD1 aligns across 7 bases. The CDR3 is 16 amino acids. Per germline, CDR1 SNHLY and CDR2 FYNNEI. Trimming cost V 2 bases and J 2 bases; bases outside gene matches: 7. CDR3 region: CASSEFAGGITDTQYF. DNA of the CDR3: TGTGCCAGCAGTGAATTTGCAGGGGGTATCACAGATACGCAGTATTTT. Supplemented by reference TRBV2 and TRBJ2-3, the full variable domain reads EPEVTQTPSHQVTQMGQEVILRCVPISNHLYFYWYRQILGQKVEFLVSFYNNEISEKSEIFDDQFSVERPDGSNFTLKIRSTKLEDSAMYFCASSEFAGGITDTQYFGPGTRLTVL.

Concerning this clonotype itself: Being one base from a much bigger clone, this may be a read error. The J gene is TRBJ2-7, the V gene TRBV6-2 or TRBV6-3, with D possibly called TRBD1 or TRBD2 (5 bases each). Germline V gives CDR1 MNHEY, CDR2 SVGEGT. This CDR3 comprises 13 residues. The CDR3 bases are TGTGCCAGCAGTTACGGGACCTCCTACGAGCAGCACTTC. Residues: CASSYGTSYEQHF.